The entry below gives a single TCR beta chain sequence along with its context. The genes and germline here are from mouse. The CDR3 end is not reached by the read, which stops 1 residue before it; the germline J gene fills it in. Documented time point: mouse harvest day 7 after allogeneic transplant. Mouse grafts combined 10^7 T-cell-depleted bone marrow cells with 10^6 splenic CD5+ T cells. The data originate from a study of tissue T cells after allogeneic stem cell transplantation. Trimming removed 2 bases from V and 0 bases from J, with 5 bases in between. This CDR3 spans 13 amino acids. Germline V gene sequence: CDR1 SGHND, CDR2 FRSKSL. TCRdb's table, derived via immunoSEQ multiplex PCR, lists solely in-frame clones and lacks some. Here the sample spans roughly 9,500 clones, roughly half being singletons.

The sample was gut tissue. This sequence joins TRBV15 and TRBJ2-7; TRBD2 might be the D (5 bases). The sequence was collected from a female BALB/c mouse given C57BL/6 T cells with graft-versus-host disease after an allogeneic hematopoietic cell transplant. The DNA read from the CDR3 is TGTGCCAGCAGTTTACTGGGCTCCTATGAACAGTAC. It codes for CASSLLGSYEQY. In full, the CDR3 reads CASSLLGSYEQYF.